This T cell receptor (beta chain) was captured in a study of cytomegalovirus exposure and HLA in healthy donors (dated by TCRdb to 2017 to 2019). General notes on the study: According to an earlier analysis of a few hundred of the donors, 150 million to 200 million T cells yielded 117 million unique TCR beta sequences and roughly 280 Gb of sequence data. An early release that covered fewer than 800 HLA-typed donors contained around 300 gigabases of sequencing data and about 84 million unique TCR sequences. The genetic ancestry cluster associated with self-reported Caucasian donors included 81% of the 398 genotyped donors. The study aimed to test whether cataloging public T cell receptors could reveal signatures of past pathogen exposure. Using immunosequencing, the study profiled T cell repertoires from about 650 subjects and related those repertoires to cytomegalovirus serostatus. Along with the approximately 600-subject first cohort, a separate validation cohort of over a hundred different subjects was used. To predict cytomegalovirus infection status, the study brought together high-throughput TCR immunosequencing, statistical association of individual TCRs with disease status, and machine learning. A later analysis re-examined previously published TCR beta repertoires from several hundred donors and added high-resolution HLA genotyping to investigate patterns of TCR occurrence. The later analysis used no new phenotypic data to find candidate immune exposures, relying instead on TCR beta sequences and their occurrence across donors. To decide whether each TCR beta V gene segment behaved as functional or pseudogenic, an earlier analysis of some 600 of the donors relied on high-throughput TCR beta sequencing. Donor age, sex, ethnicity and CMV serostatus were collected together with the repertoire data. A later genetic analysis used genome-wide SNP genotypes for about three fifths of the 666 donors, treating that subset as a discovery cohort. Every discovery cohort repertoire had been produced on one sequencing platform. HLA typing covered class I and class II loci at four-digit resolution. The number of typed donors differed by locus: 629-630 for A, B, C, DRB1 and DQB1; 500 to 550 for DQA1; 606 for DPA1; and some 430 for DPB1. About five DR-DQ haplotypes were treated as single units for association and clustering because of strong linkage in the cohort. Among roughly 370 genotyped donors of the cohort, an average of roughly 240,000 unique TCR beta nucleotide sequences were sequenced per donor, roughly 18% of them non-productive.

The cohort was made up of around 720 healthy bone marrow donors. At the time of sampling, every cohort member was nominally healthy, though immune exposures that went unrecorded were likely present. The donor tested CMV seropositive, placing the donor among the 290 or so seropositive members of the cohort. A peripheral blood sample was provided by each donor, and peripheral blood mononuclear cells were used for TCR beta sequencing. The Qiagen DNeasy Blood Extraction Kit was used to extract genomic DNA from the blood cell samples. Taken from cysteine to phenylalanine, the CDR3 has 15 residues. CDR3 DNA only is kept here, 45 bases in frame from base 1. CDR1 and CDR2 are drawn from the germline V gene: SGHNT, YENEEA. V lost 4 bases and J lost 3 bases; the stretch between them is 15 bases long. Comment on this clone: Its binding antigen is unknown. Base qualities are not at hand, and no much larger clone is one base apart.

What the work shows at the level of the full study, not this receptor alone: A further reported finding was that TCR beta sequences accurately predicted the HLA-A and HLA-B alleles for most subjects in the first cohort. At a false discovery rate of 0.05, a later analysis linked about 16,000 TCR beta sequences to specific HLA alleles. Presence/absence analyses assumed roughly uniform sequencing depth across donors, an assumption that may not hold. In a later genetic analysis, fewer N-insertions in productive TCRs were reported among donors in an Asian-associated ancestry cluster than the roughly 700-donor mean. The study listed 150 to 200 TCR beta chains as associated with cytomegalovirus. The cohort was sequenced for TCR beta chains only, and without alpha or paired-chain data the features that could be detected were limited. The authors suggested that the approach could potentially be generalized to other disease states and immunological phenotypes. A later analysis found that TCR association rates varied across HLA loci, with DRB1 alleles showing the most associated TCRs and HLA-C alleles the fewest. Across donors, most TCR sequences were observed very rarely, whereas some public TCRs were present in many individuals. Most CMV-associated TCR beta chains appeared to be HLA-restricted in a later analysis, and the HLA associations seemed to be driven largely by CMV exposure. A later genetic analysis associated a missense DCLRE1C variant with V-gene and J-gene trimming of TCR beta chains, and an independent cohort replicated the association. Because HLA typing was unavailable for some donors at each locus, only the typed subset was used in association tests. A few of the identified cytomegalovirus-associated TCR beta chains were confirmed in vitro to be specific for cytomegalovirus antigens. Immune exposure information for the cohort was limited to CMV serostatus. The classifier was reported to diagnose cytomegalovirus status with high specificity and sensitivity in both the original cohort and the validation cohort. In a later analysis, HLA-associated TCR beta chains were found to be more clonally expanded and to have lower generation probabilities than equally common non-associated chains. Some IMGT-functional V segments, including TRBV6-2 and TRBV6-3, could not be distinguished by the 87-base-pair reads and were therefore excluded. When HLA alleles, especially DR and DQ, strongly co-occurred, attributing TCR associations to individual alleles was difficult. Broadly in line with IMGT annotations, most TCR beta V segments showed up in productive rearrangements about 87% or about 30% of the time in an earlier analysis of 587 of the donors. The earlier analysis of approximately 590 of the donors excluded roughly 17 rarely observed V segments, including chromosome 9 orphons, because counts were too low. A cluster of highly shared sequence variants was judged likely to represent a technical artifact of the sequencing pipeline. Correlated functional status among segregating V segments might reflect linkage disequilibrium, but an unknown experimental factor could not be ruled out. According to a later analysis, parvovirus B19, influenza, CMV and Epstein-Barr virus appeared linked to several top co-occurrence clusters.

Library method: the immunoSEQ multiplex PCR assay. The multiplex PCR relied on a mix of 60 forward primers for TCR Vbeta segments and 13 reverse primers for TCR Jbeta segments. A multiplex PCR assay on genomic DNA amplified the CDR3 region of rearranged TCR beta genes. The amplified TCR beta libraries were sequenced on the Illumina HiSeq System as 87-base-pair reads. Under the source paper's analysis protocol: Across the roughly 600 repertoires, a later analysis counted approximately 83 million unique TCR beta chains, 9 million to 14 million of which were shared by at least two donors. To remove PCR and sequencing errors, raw reads were error-corrected and collapsed into unique sequences using a nearest-neighbor algorithm that merged closely related sequences. To assign V, D and J gene segments, CDR3 sequences were aligned to IMGT reference sequences. For a sequence to be retained, a match of at least six nucleotides to both a V gene segment and a J gene segment was required. A rearrangement was called productive if the CDR3 had no stop codons and remained in frame with V and J, and every other rearrangement was called non-productive. CDR3 was defined according to IMGT convention as the region running from the second conserved V-encoded cysteine to the conserved J-encoded phenylalanine. Sequences without an unambiguous match to a single V gene segment were excluded from the earlier analysis of about 600 of the donors. An earlier analysis of around 600 of the donors classified V segments as functional when productive rearrangements were above 56.7% and as segregating when the standard deviation between donors was above 5%. To diagnose cytomegalovirus status from the catalog of TCR beta chain sequences, a statistical classification framework was built. A later analysis assigned V and J genes by comparing TCR nucleotide sequences with IMGT/GENE-DB human TR gene sequences. In a later analysis, CDR3 sequences and most-parsimonious VDJ recombination scenarios were assigned using the TCRdist pipeline. In a later analysis, each TCR beta chain was defined by its CDR3 amino acid sequence together with its V-gene family, and reads without a unique V-gene family were excluded. A later analysis removed 592 highly shared, low-generation-probability nucleotide sequences to deal with suspected cross-contamination and a sequencing artifact. For each public chain, a later analysis derived a clonal expansion index from normalized ranks of inferred template counts within each repertoire. Generation probabilities in a later analysis came from a VDJ recombination model fitted to out-of-frame rearrangements, and those results were checked against IGoR. In a later analysis, hypergeometric tests were used to score TCR-TCR, TCR-HLA and TCR-CMV co-occurrence, with a repertoire-size bias correction applied to TCR pairs. False discovery rates were estimated in a later analysis by permuting HLA or CMV assignments 20 times. A later analysis grouped co-occurring TCRs with DBSCAN, adding TCRdist sequence similarity when clustering within HLA-allele-positive subsets. Repertoires with fewer than 30,000 or more than 120,000 public chains, plus five repertoires with anomalous nucleotide sharing, were excluded from co-occurrence clustering. TCRdb re-hosts the immuneACCESS table, in-frame sequences only. Its copies lack some clones; in the studies checked, an unresolved V gene accounts for under half of them, and the cause for the rest is not known. V and J calls and clone size are those listed in that table; D and trimming were worked out from the DNA. Recorded for this sample are 60,000 to 70,000 clones; 70% to 85% of them occurred a single time. Clones ranked in the top ten supply approximately 7.8% of the sample.

Sequenced input: PBMCs. This chain joins TRBV11-3 to TRBJ1-1, with TRBD1 perhaps the D gene, on 5 matching bases. This TCR was recovered from a man in his 60s in good health and CMV-seropositive. The bases read TGTGCCAGCAGCTCGGGGGACGGAGCGTACACTGAAGCTTTCTTT. It encodes CASSSGDGAYTEAFF.